This passage covers 8 T cell receptor beta chains from one sample sequenced in a study of T cells after yellow fever vaccination (dated by TCRdb to the late 2010s). The library was produced with 5' RACE. TCRdb records Illumina HiSeq 2500 as the sequencer. TCRdb trimmed the raw reads at Q25, called clones with MiXCR and kept productive beta chains. Each entry merges the rows of one CDR3 protein and shows their most common DNA and genes. In this sample the table shows tens of thousands of distinct CDR3 sequences, 7.7% of which occur a single time. In total, the top ten clones hold roughly 41% of the sample. The treatment or condition tag for this specimen amounts to: live attenuated yellow fever vaccine strain. The starting material was CD8+ T cells sorted from PBMCs, obtained on the day of the yellow fever booster vaccination. The origin of the receptors is a young man who received the YFV17D yellow fever vaccine.

This clonotype has more than one count but fewer than ten. The J gene is TRBJ2-7, the V gene TRBV18, with D possibly TRBD1 on 6 matching bases. The CDR3 runs to 15 residues. Germline loops: CDR1 KGHSH, CDR2 LQKENI. The V end lost 2 bases, the J end lost 2 bases, and 13 bases lay between the germline ends. CDR3 protein: CASSPGDTEAYEQYF. The DNA of the CDR3 is TGTGCCAGCTCACCAGGGGACACGGAGGCCTACGAGCAGTACTTC.

This clonotype was seen a few times. This chain uses TRBV5-1 with TRBJ2-1; D not resolved. CDR3 length: 15 residues. Germline V CDR1 and CDR2: SGHRS, YFSETQ. Trimming removed 1 base at V and 2 bases at J, with 10 bases between. The CDR3 here is CASSLWSPTYNEQFF. CDR3 bases: TGCGCCAGCAGCTTGTGGAGTCCAACCTACAATGAGCAGTTCTTC.

Details on this clonotype: The junction departs from the called germline gene at one end, perhaps through a read error. The chain joins TRBV4-3 to TRBJ2-2, with TRBD2 as a possible D gene (6 bases). Germline V gene sequence: CDR1 LGHNA, CDR2 YSLEER. The CDR3 totals 15 residues. The DNA for the CDR3 is TGCGCCAGCAGCCAAGATGCGGGGAACACCGGGGAGCTGTCTTTT. Its protein is CASSQDAGNTGELSF.

This sequence joins TRBV4-3 and TRBJ2-2, with 7 bases that match TRBD1. CDR3 size: 15 residues. V shed 2 bases and J 5 bases; nucleotides not matched to a gene: 5. The germline V gene has CDR1 LGHNA and CDR2 YSLEER. The CDR3 reads CASSQLHRGTGELFF. In DNA form, the CDR3 reads TGCGCCAGCAGCCAATTACACAGGGGTACCGGGGAGCTGTTTTTT.

The chain links TRBV7-9 to TRBJ2-1, with TRBD2 matching over 10 bases. The CDR3 loop spans 15 amino acids. Germline V CDR1 and CDR2: SEHNR, FQNEAQ (reference sequence). V lost 5 bases to trimming and J lost 7 bases; unmatched junction nucleotides: 8. The CDR3 spells CASSLDSGRRNEQFF. CDR3 sequence (DNA): TGTGCCAGCAGCCTCGATAGCGGGAGGCGGAATGAGCAGTTCTTC.

V and J are TRBV15 and TRBJ2-1, with D possibly being TRBD2 (6 bases). The V and J ends lost 0 bases and 5 bases respectively, with 17 bases between them. The CDR3 spans 17 residues. The germline gives CDR1 LNHNV, CDR2 YYDKDF (reference sequence). CDR3 region: CATSRESTSSANNEQFF. CDR3 bases: TGTGCCACCAGCAGAGAAAGCACTAGCTCCGCCAACAATGAGCAGTTCTTC.

The chain combines TRBV7-8 with TRBJ2-3; TRBD2 is a possible D gene (6 bases). Germline-derived CDR1 and CDR2 are SGHVS and FQNEAQ. The V end lost 5 bases, the J end lost 2 bases, and 17 bases lay between the germline ends. This CDR3 has 16 amino acids. For the CDR3, the DNA is TGTGCCAGCAGCCCAGTCGGGCGGGATGACACAGATACGCAGTATTTT. It translates to CASSPVGRDDTDTQYF.

This chain uses TRBV27 with TRBJ1-1, with D unclear. The germline V gene encodes CDR1 MNHEY and CDR2 SMNVEV (reference sequence). This CDR3 contains 14 residues. Trimming removed 4 bases at V and 11 bases at J, with 20 bases between. DNA of the CDR3: TGTGCCAGCAGTTCCGGCGTGGAGCCACAGTTCGCTTTCTTT. Its translation is CASSSGVEPQFAFF.